Listed here are 27 T cell receptor beta chains from one sample, sequenced in a study of spatial heterogeneity in lung cancer. TCRdb fed the 5' RACE reads into MiXCR, producing one record per CDR3 protein. The sample comprises roughly 15,000 distinct CDR3 sequences, 3.6% of which are singletons, and approximately 9% rests with the top ten. The time point was: sample taken at primary tumor resection. The sequenced sample was normal lung tissue next to the tumor, obtained at surgery. These TCRs come from a male donor with early-stage non-small cell lung cancer.

This clonotype is deemed medium-sized. Being off target in a library aimed at alpha chains, this beta chain has a size of little meaning. The chain has TRBV4-2 and TRBJ2-1; D not resolved. V gave up 1 base and J gave up 5 bases, with 15 bases separating them. Germline V CDR1 and CDR2: LGHNA, YNFKEQ. The CDR3 sequence is 16 residues long. CDR3 DNA sequence: TGTGCCAGCAGCCAAGGCCCCCCAGCGAACCACAATGAGCAGTTCTTC. This translates into CASSQGPPANHNEQFF.

This clonotype was counted at least ten times. This beta chain is off target for a library built for alpha chains, so its abundance means little. This sequence joins TRBV19 and TRBJ2-7, with 9 nucleotides matching TRBD1. The CDR3 loop spans 14 amino acids. Trimming took 4 bases from V and 2 from J; bases not matched to a gene: 3. Germline CDR1 reads LNHDA; CDR2 reads SQIVND (reference sequence). CDR3 nucleotides: TGTGCCAGTAGTAGACAGGGGGAACCCTACGAGCAGTACTTC. Its translation is CASSRQGEPYEQYF. The full variable domain, with the rest looked up from reference TRBV19 and TRBJ2-7, is DGGITQSPKYLFRKEGQNVTLSCEQNLNHDAMYWYRQDPGQGLRLIYYSQIVNDFQKGDIAEGYSVSREKKESFPLTVTSAQKNPTAFYLCASSRQGEPYEQYFGPGTRLTVT.

In its sample, this clonotype was seen many times. A library prepared for alpha chains yielded this beta chain as an off-target read; its size is of little meaning. The chain links TRBV5-5 to TRBJ2-7, with 11 bases that match TRBD1. V was clipped by 5 bases and J by 5 bases; unmatched bases: 3. CDR1 is SGHKS, CDR2 YYEKEE, per germline (reference sequence). This CDR3 has 13 amino acids. In nucleotides, the CDR3 is TGTGCCAGCAGGGACAGGGGGCACCACGAGCAGTACTTC. It yields the protein CASRDRGHHEQYF.

This clonotype has ten or more counts. Because this beta chain is a stray read in a library intended to capture alpha chains, its abundance should not be given much weight. The CDR3 nucleotides are TGTGCCAGCAAGGGGAGGGGGCGCACTGAAGCTTTCTTT. Its protein product is CASKGRGRTEAFF. The chain is built from TRBV27 and TRBJ1-1, with TRBD1 matching 7 bases. The germline V gene has CDR1 MNHEY and CDR2 SMNVEV (reference sequence). J gave up 4 bases and V 7 bases, and 6 bases lay outside the gene matches. The CDR3 has 13 amino acids.

This clonotype was counted many times. This beta chain came through as a stray read in a library set up for alpha chains, and its size says little. This CDR3 is CSARDEQVSNQPQHF. The CDR3 DNA reads TGCAGTGCTAGAGATGAACAGGTTAGCAATCAGCCCCAGCATTTT. The chain carries TRBV20-1 and TRBJ1-5, with D tentatively TRBD1 (5 bases). Germline CDR1 reads DFQATT; CDR2 reads SNEGSKA (reference sequence). This CDR3 comprises 15 residues. Trimming removed 0 bases at V and 0 bases at J, with 9 bases between.

This clonotype was seen repeatedly, ten times or more. Because this beta chain is a stray read in a library intended to capture alpha chains, its abundance should not be given much weight. V usage is TRBV12-3 or TRBV12-4 and J usage is TRBJ1-4; 7 positions match TRBD1. V gave up 10 bases and J gave up 4 bases; unmatched junction bases: 9. CDR3 size: 14 residues. Here the CDR3 DNA reads TGTGCCACCACCCTGGGGACAGTTAATGAAAAACTGTTTTTT. This codes for CATTLGTVNEKLFF.

The table lists this clonotype with many counts. Since it is a stray read in a library aimed at alpha chains, this beta chain has a size that is not meaningful. J is TRBJ2-3 and V is TRBV6-1, with TRBD2 identical over 10 bases. The germline gives CDR1 MNHNS, CDR2 SASEGT. Trimming took 8 bases from V and 4 from J; bases not matched to a gene: 9. The CDR3 length is 15 residues. CDR3 residues: CASSPIAGGADTQYF. The CDR3 region has the DNA TGTGCCAGCTCCCCGATAGCGGGAGGAGCAGATACGCAGTATTTT.

In this sample, this clonotype turned up many times. Within a library made for alpha chains, this beta chain is off target, and its count is uninformative. The gene calls are TRBV7-2 and TRBJ2-3, with D possibly matching TRBD2 (6 bases). The germline V and J ends were trimmed by 5 bases and 0 bases, with 12 bases remaining between them. Germline V gene lookup returns CDR1 SGHTA and CDR2 FQGNSA. The CDR3 is 15 residues long. CDR3 amino acids: CASSPDYLSTDTQYF. The DNA for the CDR3 is TGTGCCAGCAGCCCGGACTACCTTAGCACAGATACGCAGTATTTT.

In its sample, this clonotype was seen many times. This beta chain is off target for a library built for alpha chains, so its abundance means little. The V and J genes are TRBV6-1 and TRBJ1-3, with unresolved D. The CDR3 has 16 residues. V was shortened by 2 bases and J by 0 bases, with 11 bases between the two germline ends. CDR1 is MNHNS and CDR2 is SASEGT in the germline V gene. The CDR3: CASSERRASSGNTIYF. In DNA form, the CDR3 reads TGTGCCAGCAGTGAAAGGAGGGCGAGCTCTGGAAACACCATATATTTT.

There are many counts of this clonotype. This beta chain is off target for a library built for alpha chains, so its abundance means little. The chain joins TRBV9 to TRBJ1-5, with 8 bases matching TRBD1. V trimming: 4 bases; J trimming: 1 base; junction bases outside the gene matches: 7. The CDR3 extends over 16 amino acids. The germline V gene encodes CDR1 SGDLS and CDR2 YYNGEE. This CDR3 is CASSSRSGGSNQPQHF. CDR3 nucleotides: TGTGCCAGCAGCTCGCGCTCAGGGGGCAGCAATCAGCCCCAGCATTTT.

This clonotype was recorded many times. Since it is a stray read in a library aimed at alpha chains, this beta chain has a size that is not meaningful. V gene TRBV7-8 combines with J gene TRBJ2-3, with no clear D. Germline V gives CDR1 SGHVS, CDR2 FQNEAQ. Trimming stripped 2 bases from V and 0 bases from J, with 6 bases between. This CDR3 spans 14 amino acids. This CDR3 reads CASSLQSSTDTQYF. In DNA form, the CDR3 reads TGTGCCAGCAGCTTACAGTCTAGCACAGATACGCAGTATTTT.

Within the sample, this clonotype is medium-sized. This beta chain is an off-target read within a library intended for alpha chains, so its frequency means little. This sequence joins TRBV12-5 and TRBJ1-5; D is uncertain. Trimming shortened V by 4 bases and J by 4 bases, and 8 bases separated the two germline ends. The CDR3 spans 13 residues. CDR1 is LGHNT and CDR2 is FRNRAP in the germline V gene. CDR3 loop: CASGYAANQPQHF. The DNA for the CDR3 is TGTGCTAGTGGTTACGCGGCAAATCAGCCCCAGCATTTT.

This clonotype was seen ten or more times. Being off target in a library aimed at alpha chains, this beta chain has a size of little meaning. The V call is TRBV7-9, the J call TRBJ2-6; D unclear. Trimming removed 8 bases at V and 0 bases at J, with 11 bases between. The CDR3 totals 15 residues. Germline V gives CDR1 SEHNR, CDR2 FQNEAQ (reference sequence). The CDR3 loop is CASRPPSSGANVLTF. CDR3 sequence (DNA): TGTGCCAGCCGGCCACCAAGCTCTGGGGCCAACGTCCTGACTTTC.

Many counts were recorded for this clonotype. This beta chain is off target for a library built for alpha chains, so its abundance means little. This sequence joins TRBV7-2 and TRBJ2-7, with 10 bases fitting TRBD2. V trimming: 3 bases; J trimming: 3 bases; junction bases outside the gene matches: 2. The CDR3 sequence is 14 residues long. The V gene's germline CDR1 is SGHTA and CDR2 FQGNSA. DNA for the CDR3: TGTGCCAGCAGCTTCAAGCGGGAGGGCTACGAGCAGTACTTC. Encoded protein: CASSFKREGYEQYF.

This clonotype was seen at least ten times. Since it is a stray read in a library aimed at alpha chains, this beta chain has a size that is not meaningful. The chain employs TRBV7-9 and TRBJ2-7; 10 bases match TRBD1. Germline V gene data show CDR1 as SEHNR and CDR2 as FQNEAQ (reference sequence). After removal of 6 bases from V and 0 bases from J, the junction contained 20 bases not matched to a gene. The CDR3 consists of 20 residues. CDR3 residues: CASSREFGTGAAVSSYEQYF. The CDR3, as DNA: TGTGCCAGCAGTCGCGAATTCGGGACAGGGGCCGCCGTGAGCTCCTACGAGCAGTACTTC.

There are many counts of this clonotype. As an off-target read in a library built for alpha chains, this beta chain has a frequency of little significance. The chain has TRBV4-1 and TRBJ2-7; D remains unclear. Trimming took off 1 base at V and 2 bases at J, with 6 bases between the two ends. This CDR3 is 13 amino acids long. The germline CDR1 and CDR2 sequences are MGHRA and YSYEKL. As DNA, the CDR3 is TGCGCCAGCAGCCAAGGGACGACCTACGAGCAGTACTTC. It translates to CASSQGTTYEQYF.

Ten or more counts support this clonotype. Because this beta chain is a stray read in a library intended to capture alpha chains, its abundance should not be given much weight. J is TRBJ2-7 and V is TRBV7-6, with 14 positions matching TRBD2. Germline CDR1 and CDR2: SGHVS and FNYEAQ. The CDR3 contains 14 residues. Unmatched junction bases numbered 4, after V lost 6 bases and J lost 6 bases. As DNA, the CDR3 is TGTGCCAGCAGGGACGGACTAGCGGGAGGCGAGCAGTACTTC. Amino acid sequence: CASRDGLAGGEQYF.

This clonotype was seen many times. A library made for alpha chains picked up this beta chain off target, so its size means little. The chain links TRBV5-1 to TRBJ2-1; TRBD2 agrees at 12 bases. CDR1 SGHRS and CDR2 YFSETQ come from the germline V gene. V gave up 6 bases and J gave up 5 bases; unmatched junction bases: 6. The CDR3 totals 15 residues. The CDR3 loop reads CASIDGLAGNNEQFF. The CDR3 bases are TGCGCCAGCATAGACGGACTAGCGGGGAACAATGAGCAGTTCTTC. Full variable domain (outside the CDR3, taken from reference TRBV5-1 and TRBJ2-1): KAGVTQTPRYLIKTRGQQVTLSCSPISGHRSVSWYQQTPGQGLQFLFEYFSETQRNKGNFPGRFSGRQFSNSRSEMNVSTLELGDSALYLCASIDGLAGNNEQFFGPGTRLTVL.

This clonotype was recorded at least ten times. This beta chain is a stray read from a library made for alpha chains; its abundance is not meaningful. The chain employs TRBV10-3 and TRBJ1-4, with D perhaps TRBD1 (5 bases). Germline lookup yields CDR1 ENHRY and CDR2 SYGVKD. V lost 6 bases and J lost 8, with 16 bases in between. The CDR3 contains 14 residues. Here the CDR3 DNA reads TGTGCCATCAGAGCAAGTGGGGGTGGCGAAAAACTGTTTTTT. This encodes CAIRASGGGEKLFF.

This clonotype was counted many times. This beta chain represents an off-target read in a library built for alpha chains; its size is of limited meaning. The genes are TRBV12-3 or TRBV12-4 and TRBJ1-2; 7 bases are a match to TRBD1. This CDR3 is built from 13 residues. J was trimmed by 8 bases and V by 10 bases; bases with no gene match: 13. CDR3: CATRQGPISGYTF. The CDR3 DNA is TGTGCCACACGACAGGGCCCGATTTCGGGCTACACCTTC.

This clonotype was observed many times. This beta chain turned up in a library designed for alpha chains; as an off-target read, its abundance says little. This chain connects TRBV20-1 to TRBJ2-7; 10 bases align to TRBD2. CDR1 and CDR2 from the germline V gene are DFQATT and SNEGSKA (reference sequence). This CDR3 has 14 amino acids. The V and J ends lost 3 bases and 5 bases, in that order; junction bases with no gene match: 7. CDR3 amino acids: CSASLAGVEDEQYF. The CDR3 nucleotides are TGCAGTGCTAGCCTAGCGGGAGTAGAGGACGAGCAGTACTTC.

By share, this clonotype counts as medium-sized (0.01 to 0.1%). Since it is a stray read in a library aimed at alpha chains, this beta chain has a size that is not meaningful. V is TRBV28 and J is TRBJ2-7; 14 nucleotides match TRBD2. Losses at the gene ends were 7 bases for V and 7 bases for J; bases not matched to a gene: 15. Germline lookup yields CDR1 MDHEN and CDR2 SYDVKM. The CDR3 consists of 17 residues. This CDR3 reads CASTSIGGLAGAGEQYF. The DNA for the CDR3 is TGTGCCAGCACCTCAATAGGGGGACTAGCGGGAGCTGGGGAGCAGTACTTC. The full variable domain, with the rest looked up from reference TRBV28 and TRBJ2-7, is DVKVTQSSRYLVKRTGEKVFLECVQDMDHENMFWYRQDPGLGLRLIYFSYDVKMKEKGDIPEGYSVSREKKERFSLILESASTNQTSMYLCASTSIGGLAGAGEQYFGPGTRLTVT.

This clonotype was seen repeatedly, ten times or more. Since the library was made to target alpha chains, this beta chain is a stray read and its abundance is not meaningful. The V call is TRBV6-5, the J call TRBJ2-5, with TRBD1 identical over 7 bases. CDR3 length: 13 amino acids. The V segment lost 6 bases and the J segment 4 bases; nucleotides outside the gene matches: 5. The V gene's germline CDR1 is MNHEY and CDR2 SVGAGI. The CDR3 bases are TGTGCCAGCAGGCGACAGGGCAGAGAGACCCAGTACTTC. Protein product: CASRRQGRETQYF.

At least ten counts were recorded for this clonotype. Germline and junction disagree at one end, which may indicate a read error. This beta chain is an off-target read within a library intended for alpha chains, so its frequency means little. V gene TRBV7-7 combines with J gene TRBJ2-1, with D possibly TRBD1 on 5 matching bases. The CDR3 covers 13 residues. CDR1 and CDR2 from the germline V gene are SSHAT and FNYEAQ (reference sequence). CDR3 sequence: CASSLGWGGEQFF. DNA for the CDR3: TGTGCTAGCAGCTTAGGTTGGGGCGGTGAGCAGTTCTTC. The whole variable domain, filled in from reference TRBV7-7 and TRBJ2-1, reads GAGVSQSPRYKVTKRGQDVTLRCDPISSHATLYWYQQALGQGPEFLTYFNYEAQPDKSGLPSDRFSAERPEGSISTLTIQRTEQRDSAMYRCASSLGWGGEQFFGPGTRLTVL.

By share of the sample, this clonotype is medium-sized. This beta chain came through as a stray read in a library set up for alpha chains, and its size says little. This chain uses TRBV7-2 with TRBJ2-1; TRBD2 is a possible D gene (6 bases). CDR1 is SGHTA and CDR2 is FQGNSA in the germline V gene. The V and J ends lost 7 bases and 9 bases respectively, with 22 bases between them. This CDR3 is built from 15 residues. The CDR3 nucleotides are TGTGCCAGCAACCTCCAGGGACTCGCACATAGTGAGCAGTTCTTC. Protein product: CASNLQGLAHSEQFF.

A word on this clonotype: Found in a library prepared for alpha chains, this beta chain is an off-target read, and its abundance has little meaning. This chain links TRBV6-1 with TRBJ1-2, with D possibly TRBD1 on 5 matching bases. The CDR3 sequence is 14 residues long. V was trimmed by 1 base and J by 4 bases, leaving 10 bases between them. CDR1 and CDR2 (germline): MNHNS, SASEGT. CDR3 sequence: CASSEGAGGYGYTF. CDR3 nucleotides: TGTGCCAGCAGTGAAGGGGCCGGGGGCTATGGCTACACCTTC.

This clonotype was detected ten times or more. Sequence at one end of the junction differs from germline and may be a read error. A library made for alpha chains picked up this beta chain off target, so its size means little. The chain combines TRBV7-7 with TRBJ2-1; TRBD2 agrees at 13 bases. The CDR3 extends over 15 amino acids. Germline V gene sequence: CDR1 SSHAT, CDR2 FNYEAQ (reference sequence). The CDR3 region is CASSPGLAGENEQFF. CDR3 sequence (DNA): TGTGCTAGCAGCCCCGGACTAGCGGGAGAGAATGAGCAGTTCTTC.